This T cell receptor (beta chain) was captured in a study of T cell responses to AZD1222 COVID-19 vaccine. Whole-study findings and limits: The sample set comprised mostly white British donors with more females, and clonal diversity was possibly underestimated.

Concerning this clone: Its antigen is as yet unknown.

Profiled with immunoSEQ multiplex PCR; TCRdb holds only in-frame clones, not every one. The sample holds 140,000 to 150,000 clones, roughly nine tenths seen once. V was cut by 6 bases and J by 2 bases, with 14 bases left in between. Germline V gene data show CDR1 as MNHEY and CDR2 as SVGAGI. The CDR3 contains 15 residues. The chain couples TRBV6-5 to TRBJ1-3; D might be TRBD1 (6 bases). The clonotype originates from an adult in good health. The specimen was peripheral blood, collected on day 0 of AZD1222 vaccination. Here the CDR3 DNA reads TGTGCCAGCAGCCCCGACAGGTACCCTGGAAACACCATATATTTT. Translating gives CASSPDRYPGNTIYF.